This TCR beta chain emerged from a study of blood T cell repertoires in COVID-19. Study at large: Sites in the United States, Italy and Spain provided acute and convalescent COVID-19 samples.

Clones were read by immunoSEQ multiplex PCR, and TCRdb kept only the in-frame ones, dropping some. The sample has around 260,000 clones, under 90% seen once. Enrollees, roughly 18 to 90 years old, lived in 25 or so US areas. Allocation to cohorts depended on clinical history reported by the participants. Germline V gene sequence: CDR1 SNHLY, CDR2 FYNNEI. There are 14 residues in the CDR3. Trimming at V came to 6 bases and at J to 4 bases, leaving 6 bases not matched to a gene. The TCR sequence derives from a man between 25 and 39 years old with acute COVID-19. J is TRBJ2-5 and V is TRBV2; 9 bases are a match to TRBD1. The sequenced sample was PBMCs or T cells enriched from blood (not recorded which). The CDR3 nucleotides are TGTGCCAGCAGAGGGACAGGGAAAACAGAGACCCAGTACTTC. This encodes CASRGTGKTETQYF.